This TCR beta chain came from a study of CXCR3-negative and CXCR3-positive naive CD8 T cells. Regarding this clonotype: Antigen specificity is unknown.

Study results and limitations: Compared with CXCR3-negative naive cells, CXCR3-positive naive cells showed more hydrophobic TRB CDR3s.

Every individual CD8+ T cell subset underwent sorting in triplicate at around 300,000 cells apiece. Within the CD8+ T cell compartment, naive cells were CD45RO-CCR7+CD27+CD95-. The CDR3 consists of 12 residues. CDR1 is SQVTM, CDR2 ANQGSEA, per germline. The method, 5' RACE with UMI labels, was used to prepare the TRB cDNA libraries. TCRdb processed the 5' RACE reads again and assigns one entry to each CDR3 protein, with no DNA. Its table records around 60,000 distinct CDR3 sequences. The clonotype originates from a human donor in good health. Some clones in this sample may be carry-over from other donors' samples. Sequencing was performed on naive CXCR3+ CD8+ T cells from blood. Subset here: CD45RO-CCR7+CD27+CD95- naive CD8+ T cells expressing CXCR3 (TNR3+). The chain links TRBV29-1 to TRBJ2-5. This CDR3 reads CSVEEYQETQYF.